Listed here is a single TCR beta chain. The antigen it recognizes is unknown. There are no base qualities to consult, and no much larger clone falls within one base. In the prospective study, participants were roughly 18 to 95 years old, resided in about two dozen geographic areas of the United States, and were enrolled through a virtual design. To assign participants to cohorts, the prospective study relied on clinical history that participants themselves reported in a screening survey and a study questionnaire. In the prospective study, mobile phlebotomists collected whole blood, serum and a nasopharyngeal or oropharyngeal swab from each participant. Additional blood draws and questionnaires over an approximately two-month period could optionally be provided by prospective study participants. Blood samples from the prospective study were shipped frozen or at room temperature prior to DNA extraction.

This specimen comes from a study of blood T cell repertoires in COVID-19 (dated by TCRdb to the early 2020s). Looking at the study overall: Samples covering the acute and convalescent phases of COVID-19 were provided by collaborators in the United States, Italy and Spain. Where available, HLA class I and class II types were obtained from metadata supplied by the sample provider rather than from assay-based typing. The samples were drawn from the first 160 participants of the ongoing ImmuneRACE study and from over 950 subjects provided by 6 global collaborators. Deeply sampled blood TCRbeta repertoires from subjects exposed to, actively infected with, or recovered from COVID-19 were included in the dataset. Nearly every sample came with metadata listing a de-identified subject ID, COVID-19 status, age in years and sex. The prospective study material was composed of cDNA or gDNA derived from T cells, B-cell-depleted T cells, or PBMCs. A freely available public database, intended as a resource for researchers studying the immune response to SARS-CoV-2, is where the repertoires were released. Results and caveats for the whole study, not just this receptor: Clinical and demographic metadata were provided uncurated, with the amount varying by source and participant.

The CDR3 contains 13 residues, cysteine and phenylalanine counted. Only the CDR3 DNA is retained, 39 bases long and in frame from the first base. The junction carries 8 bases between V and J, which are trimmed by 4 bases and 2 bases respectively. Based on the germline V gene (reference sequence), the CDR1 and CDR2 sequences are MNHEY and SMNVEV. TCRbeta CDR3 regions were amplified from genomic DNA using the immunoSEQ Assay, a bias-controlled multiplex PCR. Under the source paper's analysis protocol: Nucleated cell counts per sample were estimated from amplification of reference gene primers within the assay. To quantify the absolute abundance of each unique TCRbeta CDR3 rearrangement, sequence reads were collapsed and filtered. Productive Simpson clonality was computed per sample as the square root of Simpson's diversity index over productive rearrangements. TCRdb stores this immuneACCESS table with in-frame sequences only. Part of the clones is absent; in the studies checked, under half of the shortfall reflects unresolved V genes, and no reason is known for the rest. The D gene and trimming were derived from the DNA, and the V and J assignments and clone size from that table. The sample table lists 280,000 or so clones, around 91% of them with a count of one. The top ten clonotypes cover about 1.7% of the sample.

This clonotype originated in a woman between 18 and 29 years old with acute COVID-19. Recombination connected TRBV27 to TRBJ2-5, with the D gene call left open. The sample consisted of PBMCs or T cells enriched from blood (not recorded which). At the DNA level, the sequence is TGTGCCAGCAGTTCTTACAGTCAAGAGACCCAGTACTTC. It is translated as CASSSYSQETQYF.